Listed below are T cell receptor beta chains from one sample, sequenced in a study of cytomegalovirus exposure and HLA in healthy donors. Sequencing used immunoSEQ multiplex PCR; TCRdb keeps in-frame clones, though not all of them. This repertoire shows about 280,000 clones, just over 85% found once; its top ten account for roughly 1%. Sequencing was carried out using PBMCs. The receptors were sampled from a woman aged 18 to 35 in good health and CMV-seronegative. The CDR3 runs from the conserved cysteine through the conserved F or W. A D gene is named only where the DNA matches it firmly. Only part of the rows carry a size: once, few, many, or a class if the clone is expanded.

len | j_gene | v_gene | abundance | d_gene | CDR3nt | CDR3aa
13 | TRBJ2-1 | TRBV25-1 | - | TRBD2 | TGTGCCATCGGACTAGCGGGGGGGAGGGAGCAGTTCTTC | CAIGLAGGREQFF
13 | TRBJ2-3 | TRBV27 | - | - | TGTGCCAGCAGTTTATCCGGCACAGATACGCAGTATTTT | CASSLSGTDTQYF
12 | TRBJ2-7 | TRBV29-1 | - | - | TGCAGCGTTGTTAAGTTTGGCAACGAGCAGTACTTC | CSVVKFGNEQYF
12 | TRBJ1-1 | TRBV5-4 | - | - | TGTGCCAGCCACACGCAGGACACTGAAGCTTTCTTT | CASHTQDTEAFF
15 | TRBJ2-7 | TRBV6-1 | - | - | TGTGCCAGCAGTGAAGAGGGCGGGACGGGGGACGAGCAGTACTTC | CASSEEGGTGDEQYF
13 | TRBJ1-2 | TRBV4-3 | - | - | TGCGCCAGCAGCCCGGGAAAAAACTATGGCTACACCTTC | CASSPGKNYGYTF
13 | TRBJ1-1 | TRBV7-3 | - | - | TGTGCCAGCAGCCCGCGACAGAACACTGAAGCTTTCTTT | CASSPRQNTEAFF
13 | TRBJ2-7 | TRBV7-9 | - | - | TGTGCCAGCAGCTTACTAGGCCATTACGAGCAGTACTTC | CASSLLGHYEQYF
15 | TRBJ2-3 | TRBV6-4 | few | TRBD2 | TGTGCCAGCAGTGACGGAGCGGGGGCCACAGATACGCAGTATTTT | CASSDGAGATDTQYF
12 | TRBJ2-1 | TRBV30 | - | - | TGTGCCTGGCTAGGACTATACAATGAGCAGTTCTTC | CAWLGLYNEQFF
16 | TRBJ2-1 | TRBV5-1 | - | - | TGCGCCAGCAGCTTGGCTTCAGGGGCTGGCTACAATGAGCAGTTCTTC | CASSLASGAGYNEQFF
17 | TRBJ2-1 | TRBV4-3 | - | TRBD2 | TGCGCCAGCAGCCAAGATATGACTAGCGGGGGCTACAATGAGCAGTTCTTC | CASSQDMTSGGYNEQFF
18 | TRBJ2-1 | TRBV27 | - | TRBD2 | TGTGCCAGCAGTTCCTTCCGGTCGCGGACTAGCGGAGACAATGAGCAGTTCTTC | CASSSFRSRTSGDNEQFF
12 | TRBJ1-1 | TRBV6-1 | - | - | TGTGCCAGCATATCGGAAGTGAGGGTAGCTTTCTTT | CASISEVRVAFF
16 | TRBJ2-1 | TRBV6-4 | - | TRBD1 | TGTGCCAGCGGGACAGGGTTAATGGGCTCCTACAATGAGCAGTTCTTC | CASGTGLMGSYNEQFF
17 | TRBJ2-7 | TRBV4-3 | - | - | TGCGCCAGCAGCCAAGGAGGGTCGGGTCCCAAAAACTACGAGCAGTACTTC | CASSQGGSGPKNYEQYF
13 | TRBJ1-5 | TRBV19 | - | - | TGTGCCAGTAGTATACGGGGGGACCAGCCCCAGCATTTT | CASSIRGDQPQHF
16 | TRBJ2-3 | TRBV7-2 | - | - | TGTGCCAGCAGCTCCAAGCGGACGACTAACACAGATACGCAGTATTTT | CASSSKRTTNTDTQYF
15 | TRBJ1-2 | TRBV6-5 | once | - | TGTGCCAGCAGTTACAGGGCAGGAGGTAACTATGGCTACACCTTC | CASSYRAGGNYGYTF
10 | TRBJ2-7 | TRBV28 | few | - | TGTGCCACCTTCTATTACGAGCAGTACTTC | CATFYYEQYF
15 | TRBJ1-1 | TRBV5-1 | - | TRBD1 | TGCGCCAGCAGCTTGGAGGGACAGCCTAACACTGAAGCTTTCTTT | CASSLEGQPNTEAFF
19 | TRBJ2-2 | TRBV11-2 | - | - | TGTGCCAGCAGCTTTCCCCAAACTGGGGGGAGGAAGGGTACCGGGGAGCTGTTTTTT | CASSFPQTGGRKGTGELFF
14 | TRBJ2-1 | TRBV29-1 | - | - | TGCAGCGTCGCTAGCCCTTACAATAACAATGAGCAGTTCTTC | CSVASPYNNNEQFF
12 | TRBJ2-5 | TRBV29-1 | few | TRBD2 | TGCAGCGTTGTGGGGGGAGGGGAGACCCAGTACTTC | CSVVGGGETQYF
15 | TRBJ2-4 | TRBV18 | - | TRBD1 | TGTGCCAGCTCACCAAACGTGACAGGGTGGCCCATTCAGTACTTC | CASSPNVTGWPIQYF
13 | TRBJ2-7 | TRBV18 | - | - | TGTGCCAGCTCACCACGTTCGGAGAACGAGCAGTACTTC | CASSPRSENEQYF
13 | TRBJ1-1 | TRBV5-1 | - | - | TGCGCCAGCAGCGCTTCACGGGAGACTGAAGCTTTCTTT | CASSASRETEAFF
15 | TRBJ1-4 | TRBV4-1 | - | - | TGCGCCAGCAGCCAAGTAGGACAGCTTAATGAAAAACTGTTTTTT | CASSQVGQLNEKLFF
18 | TRBJ2-3 | TRBV4-1 | - | - | TGCGCCAGCAGCCAAGGTAGTAGCCACGGAGGGGATACAGATACGCAGTATTTT | CASSQGSSHGGDTDTQYF
15 | TRBJ1-2 | TRBV4-1 | - | TRBD1 | TGCGCCAGCAGCCAAATCGACAGGGGCGACTATGGCTACACCTTC | CASSQIDRGDYGYTF
15 | TRBJ2-6 | TRBV7-3 | once | - | TGTGCCAGCAGCTTCACACGCTCTGGGGCCAACGTCCTGACTTTC | CASSFTRSGANVLTF